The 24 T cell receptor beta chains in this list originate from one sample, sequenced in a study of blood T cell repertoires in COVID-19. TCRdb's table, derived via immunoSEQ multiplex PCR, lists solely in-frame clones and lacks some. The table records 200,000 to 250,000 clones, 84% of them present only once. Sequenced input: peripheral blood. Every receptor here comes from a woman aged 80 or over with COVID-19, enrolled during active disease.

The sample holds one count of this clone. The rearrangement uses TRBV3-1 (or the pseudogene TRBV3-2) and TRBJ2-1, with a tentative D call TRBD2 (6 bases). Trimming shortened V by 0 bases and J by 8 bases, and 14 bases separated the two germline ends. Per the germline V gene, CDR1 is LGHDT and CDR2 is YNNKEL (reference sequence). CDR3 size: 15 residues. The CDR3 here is CASSQENTGDDEQFF. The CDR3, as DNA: TGTGCCAGCAGCCAAGAGAATACGGGAGATGATGAGCAGTTCTTC.

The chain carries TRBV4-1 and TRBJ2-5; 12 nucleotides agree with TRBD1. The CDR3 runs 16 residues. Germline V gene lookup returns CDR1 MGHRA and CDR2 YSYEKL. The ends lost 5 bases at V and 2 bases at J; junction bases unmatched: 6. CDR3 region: CASSEGDRGHQETQYF. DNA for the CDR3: TGCGCCAGCAGCGAAGGGGACAGGGGGCATCAAGAGACCCAGTACTTC.

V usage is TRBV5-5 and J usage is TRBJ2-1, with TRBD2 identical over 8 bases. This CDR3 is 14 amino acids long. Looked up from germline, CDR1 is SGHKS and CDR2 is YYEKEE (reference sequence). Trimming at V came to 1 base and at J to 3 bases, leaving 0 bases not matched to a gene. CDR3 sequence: CASSLLAGYNEQFF. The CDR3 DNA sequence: TGTGCCAGCAGCTTGCTAGCGGGCTACAATGAGCAGTTCTTC.

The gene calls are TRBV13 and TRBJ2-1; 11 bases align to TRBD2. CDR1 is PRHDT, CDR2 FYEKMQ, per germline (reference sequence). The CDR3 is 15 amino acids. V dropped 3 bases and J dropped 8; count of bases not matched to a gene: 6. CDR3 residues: CASSFRLAGGDEQFF. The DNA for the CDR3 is TGTGCCAGCAGCTTTCGCCTAGCGGGGGGTGATGAGCAGTTCTTC.

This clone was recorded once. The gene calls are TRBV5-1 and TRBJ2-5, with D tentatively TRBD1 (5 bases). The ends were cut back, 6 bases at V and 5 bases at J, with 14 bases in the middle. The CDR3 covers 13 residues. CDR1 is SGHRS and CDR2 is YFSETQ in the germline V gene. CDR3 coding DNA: TGCGCCAGCACGAGGACAAGCCAGGAGACCCAGTACTTC. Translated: CASTRTSQETQYF. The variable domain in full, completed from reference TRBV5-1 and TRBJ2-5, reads KAGVTQTPRYLIKTRGQQVTLSCSPISGHRSVSWYQQTPGQGLQFLFEYFSETQRNKGNFPGRFSGRQFSNSRSEMNVSTLELGDSALYLCASTRTSQETQYFGPGTRLLVL.

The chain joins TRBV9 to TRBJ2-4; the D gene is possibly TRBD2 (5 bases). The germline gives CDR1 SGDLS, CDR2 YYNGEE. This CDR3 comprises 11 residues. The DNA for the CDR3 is TGTGTTCAGCGGCGCAAAAACATTCAGTACTTC. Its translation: CVQRRKNIQYF.

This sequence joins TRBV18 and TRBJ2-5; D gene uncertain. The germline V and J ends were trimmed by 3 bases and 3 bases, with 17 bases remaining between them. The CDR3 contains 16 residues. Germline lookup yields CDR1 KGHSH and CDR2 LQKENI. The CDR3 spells CASSPPQRRVEETQYF. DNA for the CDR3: TGTGCCAGCTCACCCCCCCAGCGCCGCGTCGAAGAGACCCAGTACTTC. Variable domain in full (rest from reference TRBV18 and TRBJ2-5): NAGVMQNPRHLVRRRGQEARLRCSPMKGHSHVYWYRQLPEEGLKFMVYLQKENIIDESGMPKERFSAEFPKEGPSILRIQQVVRGDSAAYFCASSPPQRRVEETQYFGPGTRLLVL.

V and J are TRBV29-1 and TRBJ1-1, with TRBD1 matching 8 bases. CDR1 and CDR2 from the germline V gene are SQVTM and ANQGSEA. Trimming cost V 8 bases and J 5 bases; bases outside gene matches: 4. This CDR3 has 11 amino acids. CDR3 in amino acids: CSSGGATEAFF. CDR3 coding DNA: TGCAGCTCAGGGGGCGCGACTGAAGCTTTCTTT.

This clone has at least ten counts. Written as DNA, the CDR3 is TGTGCCAGCTCACCACGGACAGGGGGCAAGGTAGAGACCCAGTACTTC. Amino acids: CASSPRTGGKVETQYF. This rearrangement joins TRBV18 to TRBJ2-5, with TRBD1 matching 11 bases. Germline loops: CDR1 KGHSH, CDR2 LQKENI. With V trimmed by 1 base and J by 4 bases, 5 bases remained unmatched. The CDR3 length is 16 residues.

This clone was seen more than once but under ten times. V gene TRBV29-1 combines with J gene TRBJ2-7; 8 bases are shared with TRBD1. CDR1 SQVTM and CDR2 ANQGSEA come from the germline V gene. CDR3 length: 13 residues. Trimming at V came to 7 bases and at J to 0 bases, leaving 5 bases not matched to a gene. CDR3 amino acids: CSGKTGGSYEQYF. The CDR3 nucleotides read TGCAGCGGGAAAACAGGGGGCTCCTACGAGCAGTACTTC.

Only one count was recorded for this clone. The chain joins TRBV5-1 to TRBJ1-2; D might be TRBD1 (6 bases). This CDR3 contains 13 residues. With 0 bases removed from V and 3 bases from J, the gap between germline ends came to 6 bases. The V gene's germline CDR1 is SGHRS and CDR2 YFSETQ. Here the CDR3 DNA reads TGCGCCAGCAGCTTGGGGACAGACTATGGCTACACCTTC. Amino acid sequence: CASSLGTDYGYTF.

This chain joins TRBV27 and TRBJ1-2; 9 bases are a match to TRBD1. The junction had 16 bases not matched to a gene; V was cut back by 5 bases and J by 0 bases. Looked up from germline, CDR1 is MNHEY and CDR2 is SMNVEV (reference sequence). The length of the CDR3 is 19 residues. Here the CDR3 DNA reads TGTGCCAGCAGTCCCACCGGGACAGGGTCCAGGGGAGCTAACTATGGCTACACCTTC. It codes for CASSPTGTGSRGANYGYTF.

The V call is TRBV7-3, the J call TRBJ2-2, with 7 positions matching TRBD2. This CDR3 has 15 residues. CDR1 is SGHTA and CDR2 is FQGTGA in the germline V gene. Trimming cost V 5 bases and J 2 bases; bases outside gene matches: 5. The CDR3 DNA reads TGTGCCAGCAGCGGCGGGGGATTCAACACCGGGGAGCTGTTTTTT. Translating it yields CASSGGGFNTGELFF.

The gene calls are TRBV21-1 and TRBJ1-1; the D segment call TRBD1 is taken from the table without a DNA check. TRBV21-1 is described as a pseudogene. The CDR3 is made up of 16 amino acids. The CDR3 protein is CASRPWKGPSRAEAFF. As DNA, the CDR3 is TGTGCCAGCCGTCCGTGGAAGGGGCCAAGTCGGGCTGAAGCTTTCTTT.

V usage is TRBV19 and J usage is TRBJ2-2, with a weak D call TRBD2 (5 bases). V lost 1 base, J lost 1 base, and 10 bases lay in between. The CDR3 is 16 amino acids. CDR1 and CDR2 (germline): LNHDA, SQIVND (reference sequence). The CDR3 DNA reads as TGTGCCAGTAGTATAGCGAGGGTAGAGAACACCGGGGAGCTGTTTTTT. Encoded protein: CASSIARVENTGELFF.

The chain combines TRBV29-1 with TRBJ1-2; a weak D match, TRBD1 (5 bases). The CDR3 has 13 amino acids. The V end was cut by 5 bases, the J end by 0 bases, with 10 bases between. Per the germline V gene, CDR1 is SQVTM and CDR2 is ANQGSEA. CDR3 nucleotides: TGCAGCGTTCCGGGGGTCGCTAACTATGGCTACACCTTC. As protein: CSVPGVANYGYTF.

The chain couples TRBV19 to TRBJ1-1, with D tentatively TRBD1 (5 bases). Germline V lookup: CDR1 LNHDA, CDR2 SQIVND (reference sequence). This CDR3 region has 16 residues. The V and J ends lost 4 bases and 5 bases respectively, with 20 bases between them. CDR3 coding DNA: TGTGCCAGTAGTAGTTCCAGGGCCCTTATGACGACTGAAGCTTTCTTT. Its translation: CASSSSRALMTTEAFF.

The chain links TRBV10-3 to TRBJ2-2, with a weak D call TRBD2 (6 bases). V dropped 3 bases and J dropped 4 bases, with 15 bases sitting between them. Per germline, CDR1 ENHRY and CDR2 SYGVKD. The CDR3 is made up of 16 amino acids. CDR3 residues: CAISDPGREFTGELFF. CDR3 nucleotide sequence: TGTGCCATCAGTGACCCGGGACGGGAGTTCACCGGGGAGCTGTTTTTT.

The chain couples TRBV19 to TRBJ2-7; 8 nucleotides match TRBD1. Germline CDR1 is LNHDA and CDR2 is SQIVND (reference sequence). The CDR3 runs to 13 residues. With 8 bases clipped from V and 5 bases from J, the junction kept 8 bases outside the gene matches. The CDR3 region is CASGVAGGHEQYF. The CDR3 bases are TGTGCCAGTGGAGTGGCAGGGGGCCACGAGCAGTACTTC. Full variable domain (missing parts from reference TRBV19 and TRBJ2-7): DGGITQSPKYLFRKEGQNVTLSCEQNLNHDAMYWYRQDPGQGLRLIYYSQIVNDFQKGDIAEGYSVSREKKESFPLTVTSAQKNPTAFYLCASGVAGGHEQYFGPGTRLTVT.

This CDR3 reads CASSEGRSGWTGELFF. The CDR3 DNA reads TGTGCCAGCAGTGAAGGACGGTCAGGGTGGACCGGGGAGCTGTTTTTT. The V gene is TRBV6-1, the J gene TRBJ2-2, with a possible D match to TRBD1 (5 bases). Germline CDR1 is MNHNS and CDR2 is SASEGT. The CDR3 extends over 16 amino acids. Trimming cost V 1 base and J 5 bases, with 14 bases left between them.

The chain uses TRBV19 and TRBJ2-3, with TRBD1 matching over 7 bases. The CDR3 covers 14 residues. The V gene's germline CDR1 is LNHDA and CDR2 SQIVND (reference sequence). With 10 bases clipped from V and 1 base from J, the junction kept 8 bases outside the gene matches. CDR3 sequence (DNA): TGTGCCACCAACGAGGGGGCCGGCACAGATACGCAGTATTTT. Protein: CATNEGAGTDTQYF.

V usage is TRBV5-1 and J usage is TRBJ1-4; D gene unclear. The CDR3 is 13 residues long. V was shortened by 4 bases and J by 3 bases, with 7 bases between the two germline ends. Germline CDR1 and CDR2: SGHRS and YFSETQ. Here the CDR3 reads CASSPRPNEKLFF. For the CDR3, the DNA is TGCGCCAGCAGCCCGCGCCCTAATGAAAAACTGTTTTTT.

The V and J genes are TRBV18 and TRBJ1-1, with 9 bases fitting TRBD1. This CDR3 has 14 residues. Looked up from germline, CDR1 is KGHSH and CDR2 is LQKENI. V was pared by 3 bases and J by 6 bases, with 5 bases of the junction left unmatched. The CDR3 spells CASSPDRGYAEAFF. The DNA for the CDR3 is TGTGCCAGCTCACCGGACAGGGGATACGCTGAAGCTTTCTTT.

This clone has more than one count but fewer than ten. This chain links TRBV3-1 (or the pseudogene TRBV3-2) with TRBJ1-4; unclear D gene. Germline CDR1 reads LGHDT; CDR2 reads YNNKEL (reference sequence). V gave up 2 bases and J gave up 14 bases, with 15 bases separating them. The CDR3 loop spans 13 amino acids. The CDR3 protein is CASSQSGFSALFF. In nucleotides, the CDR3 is TGTGCCAGCAGCCAATCCGGGTTTTCGGCCCTGTTTTTT.